Shown below are 14 T cell receptor beta chains from a single sample sequenced in a study of T cells in Graves' hyperthyroidism and ophthalmopathy. The source material, RNA transcripts, was used to amplify TCR beta CDR3 regions. With the HTBI primer set, the TCR CDR3 went through a first round of RT-PCR. Via MiXCR, TCRdb re-called the multiplex PCR reads, giving one row per CDR3 protein. The profile shows more than 350,000 distinct CDR3 sequences, about 15% of them singletons. Source material: blood. These receptors were collected from a woman aged 25 to 39 with Graves' hyperthyroidism.

V usage is TRBV20-1 and J usage is TRBJ2-1; 8 bases are shared with TRBD2. The CDR3 has 15 residues. Germline V CDR1 and CDR2: DFQATT, SNEGSKA (reference sequence). The trim removed 4 bases at V and 0 bases at J, leaving 5 bases unmatched. The CDR3 nucleotides are TGCAGTGCTATAGTAGCGGGGCACTCCTACAATGAGCAGTTCTTC. Translation gives CSAIVAGHSYNEQFF.

This chain connects TRBV9 to TRBJ2-7, with TRBD1 identical over 9 bases. The trim removed 0 bases at V and 3 bases at J, leaving 1 base unmatched. CDR3 length equals 14 residues. CDR1 SGDLS and CDR2 YYNGEE come from the germline V gene. The CDR3 bases are TGTGCCAGCAGCGTAGGGACAGGGGTCTACGAGCAGTACTTC. As protein: CASSVGTGVYEQYF.

This clonotype was observed many times. The rearrangement joins TRBV7-3 to TRBJ2-3; possible D gene TRBD2, 7 bases. The germline V gene encodes CDR1 SGHTA and CDR2 FQGTGA. V was shortened by 1 base and J by 4 bases, with 9 bases between the two germline ends. The CDR3 contains 14 residues. The CDR3 sequence: CASSLIGGPDTQYF. CDR3 bases: TGTGCCAGCAGCTTAATCGGGGGGCCAGATACGCAGTATTTT.

Of note for this clonotype: A read error may explain this, as a much larger clone is one base away. This rearrangement joins TRBV5-6 to TRBJ2-7; D not resolved. The CDR3 is 14 residues long. Looked up from germline, CDR1 is SGHDT and CDR2 is YYEEEE. Trimming took off 7 bases at V and 0 bases at J, with 14 bases between the two ends. This CDR3 is CASGLGSDSYEQYF. CDR3 nucleotide sequence: TGTGCCAGCGGCCTGGGGTCGGACTCCTACGAGCAGTACTTC.

This clonotype occurred many times. DNA of the CDR3: TGTGCCAGCAGGGATCCGGGACAGGGGTCCACTGAAGCTTTCTTT. Protein product: CASRDPGQGSTEAFF. This chain joins TRBV2 and TRBJ1-1; 10 nucleotides line up with TRBD1. The trim removed 6 bases at V and 4 bases at J, leaving 8 bases unmatched. Germline V lookup: CDR1 SNHLY, CDR2 FYNNEI. This CDR3 is built from 15 residues.

Of note for this clonotype: This may come from a read error, since a much larger clone is one base off. The chain employs TRBV5-1 and TRBJ1-5; 8 bases are a match to TRBD1. The germline CDR1 and CDR2 sequences are SGHRS and YFSETQ. The CDR3 sequence is 16 residues long. The CDR3 bases are TGCGCCAGCAGCTTGACTGGGACAGGTAGCAATCAGCCCCCGCATTTT. Protein: CASSLTGTGSNQPPHF.

This clonotype has just a few counts. The V and J genes are TRBV5-1 and TRBJ2-7; 7 nucleotides match TRBD2. The CDR3 covers 17 residues. Germline CDR1 is SGHRS and CDR2 is YFSETQ. V dropped 3 bases and J dropped 0; count of bases not matched to a gene: 12. The CDR3: CASSSGPLGTNSYEQYF. CDR3 bases: TGCGCCAGCAGCTCCGGCCCTTTGGGGACTAACTCCTACGAGCAGTACTTC.

V usage is TRBV7-3 and J usage is TRBJ2-1; maybe TRBD1 (6 bases). Germline-derived CDR1 and CDR2 are SGHTA and FQGTGA. CDR3 length equals 15 residues. The V end was cut by 4 bases, the J end by 7 bases, with 17 bases between. The CDR3 is CASSYRQEVWNEQFF. CDR3 DNA: TGTGCCAGCAGCTACCGACAGGAAGTTTGGAATGAGCAGTTCTTC.

The chain joins TRBV7-8 to TRBJ2-1, with TRBD2 as a possible D gene (6 bases). Deletions cut 4 bases from V and 1 base from J, with 14 bases between. Germline CDR1 reads SGHVS; CDR2 reads FQNEAQ. The length of the CDR3 is 16 residues. CDR3 sequence: CASSSKAGFSYNEQFF. CDR3 in DNA: TGTGCCAGCAGCTCTAAAGCGGGCTTTTCCTACAATGAGCAGTTCTTC.

This clonotype was found many times. The rearrangement joins TRBV27 to TRBJ2-1; 8 bases are a match to TRBD1. Germline assignment: CDR1 MNHEY and CDR2 SMNVEV (reference sequence). The CDR3 is 16 amino acids. The ends lost 6 bases at V and 4 bases at J; junction bases unmatched: 11. This CDR3 is CASRTGVVRGYNEQFF. The CDR3, as DNA: TGTGCCAGCAGGACAGGGGTGGTGCGGGGATACAATGAGCAGTTCTTC.

This clonotype was found many times. The rearrangement uses TRBV3-1 and TRBJ1-2; the D gene is possibly TRBD1 (6 bases). V lost 1 base and J 2 bases, leaving 11 bases between the germline ends. Germline CDR1 and CDR2: LGHDT and YNNKEL (reference sequence). The CDR3 covers 15 residues. The CDR3 region has the DNA TGTGCCAGCAGCCAAGGGGGGCCGATCAACTATGGCTACACCTTC. Translating it yields CASSQGGPINYGYTF.

This clonotype was counted only a few times. This chain uses TRBV19 with TRBJ1-2; D perhaps matches TRBD1 (6 bases). The CDR3 consists of 14 residues. Deletions cut 6 bases from V and 0 bases from J, with 11 bases between. CDR1 and CDR2 (germline): LNHDA, SQIVND (reference sequence). The CDR3 is CASSRGGANYGYTF. CDR3 nucleotide sequence: TGTGCCAGTAGCAGAGGGGGAGCTAACTATGGCTACACCTTC.

In this sample, this clonotype turned up many times. V gene TRBV3-1 combines with J gene TRBJ1-6; 7 bases match TRBD1. Germline trimming cut 3 bases from V and 6 bases from J; bases unmatched to any gene: 8. This CDR3 is built from 16 residues. Germline loops: CDR1 LGHDT, CDR2 YNNKEL (reference sequence). The CDR3, as DNA: TGTGCCAGCAGCCAGAGTCCGGGACAGATTAATTCACCCCTCCACTTT. Its protein is CASSQSPGQINSPLHF.

About this clonotype: A read error is possible here, since a much larger clone lies one base away. This chain links TRBV6-1 with TRBJ2-3; possible D gene TRBD2, 5 bases. Deletions cut 7 bases from V and 0 bases from J, with 8 bases between. The CDR3 loop spans 13 amino acids. The V gene's germline CDR1 is MNHNS and CDR2 SASEGT. The CDR3 DNA is TGTGCCAGCACTAGCCCCAGCACAGATACGCAGTATTTT. It specifies CASTSPSTDTQYF.